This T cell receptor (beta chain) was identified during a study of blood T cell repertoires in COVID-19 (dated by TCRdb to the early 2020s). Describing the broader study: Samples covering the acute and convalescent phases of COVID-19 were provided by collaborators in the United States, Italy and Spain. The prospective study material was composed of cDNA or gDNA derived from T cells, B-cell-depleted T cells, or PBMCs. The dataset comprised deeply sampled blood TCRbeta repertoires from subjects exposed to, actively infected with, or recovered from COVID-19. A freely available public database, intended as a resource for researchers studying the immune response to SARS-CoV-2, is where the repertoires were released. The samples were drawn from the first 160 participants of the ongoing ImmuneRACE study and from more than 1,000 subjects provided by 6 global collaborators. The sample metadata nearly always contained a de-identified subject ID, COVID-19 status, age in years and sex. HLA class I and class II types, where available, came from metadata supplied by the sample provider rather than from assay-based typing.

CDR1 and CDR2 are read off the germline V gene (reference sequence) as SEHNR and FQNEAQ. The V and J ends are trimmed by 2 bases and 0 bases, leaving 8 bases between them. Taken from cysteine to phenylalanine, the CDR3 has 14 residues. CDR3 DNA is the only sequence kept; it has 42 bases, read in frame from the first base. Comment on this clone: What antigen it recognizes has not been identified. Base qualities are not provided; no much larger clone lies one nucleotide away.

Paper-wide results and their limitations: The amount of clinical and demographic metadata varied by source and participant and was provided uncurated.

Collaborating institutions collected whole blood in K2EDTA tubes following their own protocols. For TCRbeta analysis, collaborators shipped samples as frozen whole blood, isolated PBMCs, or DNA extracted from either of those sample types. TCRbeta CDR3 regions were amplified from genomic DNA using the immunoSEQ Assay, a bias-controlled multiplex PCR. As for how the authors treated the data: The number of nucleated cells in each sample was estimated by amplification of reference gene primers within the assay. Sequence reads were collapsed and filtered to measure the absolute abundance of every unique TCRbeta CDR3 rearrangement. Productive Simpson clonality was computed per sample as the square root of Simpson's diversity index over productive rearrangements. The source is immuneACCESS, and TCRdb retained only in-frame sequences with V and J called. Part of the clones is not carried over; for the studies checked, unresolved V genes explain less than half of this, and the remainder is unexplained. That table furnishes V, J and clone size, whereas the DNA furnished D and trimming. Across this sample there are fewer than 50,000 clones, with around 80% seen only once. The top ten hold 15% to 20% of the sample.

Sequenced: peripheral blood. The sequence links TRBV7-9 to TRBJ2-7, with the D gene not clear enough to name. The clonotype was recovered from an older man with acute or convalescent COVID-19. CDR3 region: CASSLQVLSYEQYF. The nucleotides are TGTGCCAGCAGCTTACAGGTCCTCTCCTACGAGCAGTACTTC.